This T cell receptor beta chain stems from a study of T cell responses to AZD1222 COVID-19 vaccine. Findings and caveats of the study: Clonal diversity was possibly underestimated, and the donors were mostly white British, with more females.

Timing groups of about 4 and about 12 weeks for second doses were pooled. Assay: immunoSEQ multiplex PCR; the TCRdb copy retains only in-frame clones and omits some. The table has approximately 120,000 clones, 88% seen once. A few counts support this clone. Its antigen remains unidentified. This CDR3 has 12 residues. In germline, CDR1 is SEHNR, CDR2 FQNEAQ (reference sequence). V lost 2 bases to trimming and J lost 10 bases, with 6 bases between them. The rearrangement uses TRBV7-9 and TRBJ1-6; D uncertain. This TCR was sampled from an adult who received the AZD1222 COVID-19 vaccine. Material: peripheral blood, obtained 28 days after the second AZD1222 dose. The CDR3 coding sequence is TGTGCCAGCAGCTTAACCCTATCACCCCTCCACTTT. Translated: CASSLTLSPLHF.